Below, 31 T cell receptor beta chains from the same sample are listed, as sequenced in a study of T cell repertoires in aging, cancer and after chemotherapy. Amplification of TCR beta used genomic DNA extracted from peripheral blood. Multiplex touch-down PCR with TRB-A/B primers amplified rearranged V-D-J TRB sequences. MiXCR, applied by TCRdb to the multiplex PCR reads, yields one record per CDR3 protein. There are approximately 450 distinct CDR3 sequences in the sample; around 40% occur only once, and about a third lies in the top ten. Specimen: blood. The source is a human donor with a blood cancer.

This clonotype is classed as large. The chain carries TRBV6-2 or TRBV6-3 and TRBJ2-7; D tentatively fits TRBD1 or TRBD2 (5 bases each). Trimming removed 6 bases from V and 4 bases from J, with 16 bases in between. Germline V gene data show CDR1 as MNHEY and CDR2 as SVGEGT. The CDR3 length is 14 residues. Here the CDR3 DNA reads TGTGCCAGCAGGGTCCGGACGGGGCCTTACGAGCAGTACTTC. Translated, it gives CASRVRTGPYEQYF.

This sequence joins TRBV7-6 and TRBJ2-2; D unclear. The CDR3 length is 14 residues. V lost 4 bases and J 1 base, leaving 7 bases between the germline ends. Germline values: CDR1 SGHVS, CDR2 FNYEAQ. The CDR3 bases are TGTGCCAGCAGCTCGGACGGGAACACCGGGGAGCTGTTTTTT. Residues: CASSSDGNTGELFF. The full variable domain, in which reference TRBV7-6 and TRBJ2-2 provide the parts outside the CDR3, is GAGVSQSPRYKVTKRGQDVALRCDPISGHVSLYWYRQALGQGPEFLTYFNYEAQQDKSGLPNDRFSAERPEGSISTLTIQRTEQRDSAMYRCASSSDGNTGELFFGEGSRLTVL.

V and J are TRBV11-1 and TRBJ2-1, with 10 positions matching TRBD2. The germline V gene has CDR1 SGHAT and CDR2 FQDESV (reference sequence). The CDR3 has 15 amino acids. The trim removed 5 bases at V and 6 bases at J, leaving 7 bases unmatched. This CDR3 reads CASSLTSGDSNEQFF. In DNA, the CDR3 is TGTGCCAGCAGCCTTACTAGCGGGGACTCCAATGAGCAGTTCTTC.

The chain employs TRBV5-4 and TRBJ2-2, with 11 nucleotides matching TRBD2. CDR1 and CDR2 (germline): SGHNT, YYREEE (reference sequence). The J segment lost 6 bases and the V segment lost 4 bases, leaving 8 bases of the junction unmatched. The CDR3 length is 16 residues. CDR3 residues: CASSPETSGDSGELFF. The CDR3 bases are TGTGCCAGCAGCCCGGAGACTAGCGGGGACTCCGGGGAGCTGTTTTTT.

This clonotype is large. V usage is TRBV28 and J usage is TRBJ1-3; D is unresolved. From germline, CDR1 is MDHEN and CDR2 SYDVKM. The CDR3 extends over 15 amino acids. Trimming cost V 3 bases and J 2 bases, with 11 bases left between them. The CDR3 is CASSFFRGTGNTIYF. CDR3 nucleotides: TGTGCCAGCAGTTTTTTCCGGGGTACTGGAAACACCATATATTTT.

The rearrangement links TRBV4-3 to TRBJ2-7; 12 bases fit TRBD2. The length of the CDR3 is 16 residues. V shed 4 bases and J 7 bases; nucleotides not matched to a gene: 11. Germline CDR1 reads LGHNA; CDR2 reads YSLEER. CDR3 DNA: TGCGCCAGCAGCCTCTCCGCCGGGACTAGCGGGTCGGAGCAGTACTTC. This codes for CASSLSAGTSGSEQYF.

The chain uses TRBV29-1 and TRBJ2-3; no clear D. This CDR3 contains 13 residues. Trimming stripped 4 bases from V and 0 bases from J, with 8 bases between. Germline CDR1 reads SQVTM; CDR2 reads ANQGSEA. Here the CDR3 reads CSVVPQSTDTQYF. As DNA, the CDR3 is TGCAGCGTTGTCCCTCAAAGCACAGATACGCAGTATTTT.

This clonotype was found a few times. The DNA of the CDR3 is TGTGCCAGCAGCTTCGGGACCGCACAAAGCCCCCTGGGGGAATCCTACAATGAGCAGTTCTTC. Its protein product is CASSFGTAQSPLGESYNEQFF. The chain uses TRBV11-3 and TRBJ2-1; the D call may be TRBD1 or TRBD2 (5 bases each). Germline values: CDR1 SGHNT, CDR2 YENEEA. The length of the CDR3 is 21 residues. Trimming took off 3 bases at V and 1 base at J, with 28 bases between the two ends.

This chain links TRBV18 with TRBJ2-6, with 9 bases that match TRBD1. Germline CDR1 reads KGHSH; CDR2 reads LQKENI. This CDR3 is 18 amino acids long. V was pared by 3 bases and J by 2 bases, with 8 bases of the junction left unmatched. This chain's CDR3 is CASSPVGGQGPGANVLTF. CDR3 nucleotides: TGTGCCAGCTCACCGGTGGGGGGACAGGGCCCTGGGGCCAACGTCCTGACTTTC.

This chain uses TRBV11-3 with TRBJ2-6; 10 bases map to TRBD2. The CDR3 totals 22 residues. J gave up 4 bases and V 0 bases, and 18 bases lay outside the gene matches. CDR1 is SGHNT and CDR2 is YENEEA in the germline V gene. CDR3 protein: CASSLDPGCLAGVSSGANVLTF. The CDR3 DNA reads TGTGCCAGCAGCTTAGATCCTGGATGTCTAGCGGGAGTCTCCTCCGGGGCCAACGTCCTGACTTTC. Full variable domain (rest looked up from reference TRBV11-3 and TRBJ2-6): EAGVVQSPRYKIIEKKQPVAFWCNPISGHNTLYWYLQNLGQGPELLIRYENEEAVDDSQLPKDRFSAERLKGVDSTLKIQPAELGDSAVYLCASSLDPGCLAGVSSGANVLTFGAGSRLTVL.

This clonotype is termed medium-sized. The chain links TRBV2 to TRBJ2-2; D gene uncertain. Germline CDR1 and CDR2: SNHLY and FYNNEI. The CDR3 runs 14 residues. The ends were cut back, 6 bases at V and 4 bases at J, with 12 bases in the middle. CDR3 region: CASRSLHVTGELFF. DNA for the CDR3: TGTGCCAGCAGGAGCCTCCATGTCACCGGGGAGCTGTTTTTT.

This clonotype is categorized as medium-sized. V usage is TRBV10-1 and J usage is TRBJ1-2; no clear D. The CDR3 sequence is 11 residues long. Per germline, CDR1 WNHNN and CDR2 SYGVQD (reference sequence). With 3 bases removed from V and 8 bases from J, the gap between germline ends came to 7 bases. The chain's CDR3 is CASSDEYGYTF. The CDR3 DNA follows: TGCGCCAGCAGTGATGAATACGGCTACACCTTC.

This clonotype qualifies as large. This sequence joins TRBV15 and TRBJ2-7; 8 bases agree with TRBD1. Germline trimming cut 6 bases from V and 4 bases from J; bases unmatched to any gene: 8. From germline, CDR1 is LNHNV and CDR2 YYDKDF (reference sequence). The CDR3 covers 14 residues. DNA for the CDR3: TGTGCCACCAGTACAGATCAGGGGGCTTACGAGCAGTACTTC. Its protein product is CATSTDQGAYEQYF.

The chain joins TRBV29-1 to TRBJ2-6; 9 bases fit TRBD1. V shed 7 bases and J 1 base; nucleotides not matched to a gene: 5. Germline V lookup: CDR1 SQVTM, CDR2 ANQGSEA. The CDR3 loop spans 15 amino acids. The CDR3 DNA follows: TGCAGCGCAGAAGGACAGGGGTCTGGGGCCAACGTCCTGACTTTC. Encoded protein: CSAEGQGSGANVLTF.

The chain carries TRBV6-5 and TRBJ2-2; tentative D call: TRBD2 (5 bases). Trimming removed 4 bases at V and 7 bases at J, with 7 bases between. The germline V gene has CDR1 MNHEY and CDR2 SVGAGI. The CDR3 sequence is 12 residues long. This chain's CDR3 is CASSSRGGELFF. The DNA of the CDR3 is TGTGCCAGCAGTTCTCGGGGCGGGGAGCTGTTTTTT.

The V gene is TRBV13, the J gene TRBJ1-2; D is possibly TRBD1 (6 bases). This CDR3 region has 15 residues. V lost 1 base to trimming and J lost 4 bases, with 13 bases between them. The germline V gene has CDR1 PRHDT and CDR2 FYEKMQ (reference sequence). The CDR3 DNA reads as TGTGCCAGCAGCTTAGTAGGGGGGCAGACCTATGGCTACACCTTC. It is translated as CASSLVGGQTYGYTF.

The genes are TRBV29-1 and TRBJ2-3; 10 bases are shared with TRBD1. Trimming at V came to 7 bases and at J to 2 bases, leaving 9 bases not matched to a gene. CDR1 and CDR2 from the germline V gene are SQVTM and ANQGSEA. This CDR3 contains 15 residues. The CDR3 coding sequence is TGCAGCGCCGCCGGCGGACAGGGGGACACAGATACGCAGTATTTT. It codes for CSAAGGQGDTDTQYF.

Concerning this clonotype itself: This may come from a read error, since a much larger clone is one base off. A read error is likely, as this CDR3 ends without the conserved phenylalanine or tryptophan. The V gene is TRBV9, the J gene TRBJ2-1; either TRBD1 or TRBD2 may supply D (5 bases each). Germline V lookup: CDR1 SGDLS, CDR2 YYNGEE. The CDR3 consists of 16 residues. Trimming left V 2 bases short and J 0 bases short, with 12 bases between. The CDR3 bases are TGTGCCAGCAGCGTGGGGCACACTAGCTCCTACAATGAGCAGTTCCTC. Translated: CASSVGHTSSYNEQFL.

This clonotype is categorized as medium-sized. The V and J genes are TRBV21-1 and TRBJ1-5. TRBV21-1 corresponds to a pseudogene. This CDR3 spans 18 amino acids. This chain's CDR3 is CASSLEGRQGYSNQPQHF. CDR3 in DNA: TGTGCCAGCAGCCTTGAGGGAAGGCAGGGCTATAGCAATCAGCCCCAGCATTTT.

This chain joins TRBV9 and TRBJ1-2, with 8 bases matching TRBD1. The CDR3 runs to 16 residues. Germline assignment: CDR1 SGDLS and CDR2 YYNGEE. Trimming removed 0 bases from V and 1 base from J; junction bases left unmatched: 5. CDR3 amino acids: CASSVGTGHLNYGYTF. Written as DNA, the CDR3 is TGTGCCAGCAGCGTAGGGACAGGGCACCTTAACTATGGCTACACCTTC.

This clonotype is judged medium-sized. CDR3 sequence (DNA): TGTGCCAGCAGCGAAACCAGAGGAGGGAGAGGCTACACCTTC. Translated: CASSETRGGRGYTF. The chain is built from TRBV2 and TRBJ1-2; no definite D call. The CDR3 covers 14 residues. Trimming removed 6 bases at V and 8 bases at J, with 19 bases between. Germline lookup yields CDR1 SNHLY and CDR2 FYNNEI.

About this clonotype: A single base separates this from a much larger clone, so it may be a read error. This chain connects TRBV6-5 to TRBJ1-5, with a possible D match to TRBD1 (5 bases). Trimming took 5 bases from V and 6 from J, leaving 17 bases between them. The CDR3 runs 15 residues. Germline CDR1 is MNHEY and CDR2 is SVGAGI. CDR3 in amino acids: CASSEYGGSGQPQHF. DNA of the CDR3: TGTGCCAGCAGTGAGTACGGGGGAAGTGGTCAGCCCCAGCATTTT.

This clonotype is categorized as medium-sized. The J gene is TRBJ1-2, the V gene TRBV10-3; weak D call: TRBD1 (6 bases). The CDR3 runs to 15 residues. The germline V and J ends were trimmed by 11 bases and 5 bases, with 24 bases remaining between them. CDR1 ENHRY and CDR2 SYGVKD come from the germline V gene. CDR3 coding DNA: TGTGCCTCGGCCAGGGGAGGGAATTATCGGTATGGCTACACCTTC. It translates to CASARGGNYRYGYTF.

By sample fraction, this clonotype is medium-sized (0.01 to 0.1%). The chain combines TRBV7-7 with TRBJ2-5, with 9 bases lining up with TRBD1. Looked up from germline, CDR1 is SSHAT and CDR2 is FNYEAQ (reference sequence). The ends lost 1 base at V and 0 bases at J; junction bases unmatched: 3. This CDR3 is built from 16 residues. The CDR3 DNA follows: TGTGCCAGCAGCTTAGGGGGGACAGGGAACCAAGAGACCCAGTACTTC. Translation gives CASSLGGTGNQETQYF.

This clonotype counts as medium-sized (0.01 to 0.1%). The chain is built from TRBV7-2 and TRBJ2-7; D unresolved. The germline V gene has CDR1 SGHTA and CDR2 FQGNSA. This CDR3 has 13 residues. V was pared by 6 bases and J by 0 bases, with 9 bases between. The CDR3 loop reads CASRITSSYEQYF. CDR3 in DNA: TGTGCCAGCAGAATAACCAGCTCCTACGAGCAGTACTTC. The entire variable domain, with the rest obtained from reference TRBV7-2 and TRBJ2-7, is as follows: GAGVSQSPSNKVTEKGKDVELRCDPISGHTALYWYRQSLGQGLEFLIYFQGNSAPDKSGLPSDRFSAERTGGSVSTLTIQRTQQEDSAVYLCASRITSSYEQYFGPGTRLTVT.

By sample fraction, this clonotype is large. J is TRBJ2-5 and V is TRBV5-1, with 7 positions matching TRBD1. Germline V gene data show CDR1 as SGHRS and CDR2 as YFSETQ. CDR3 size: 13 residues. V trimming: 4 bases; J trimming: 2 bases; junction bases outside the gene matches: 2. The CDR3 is CASSRTGQETQYF. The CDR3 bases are TGCGCCAGCAGCAGGACAGGACAAGAGACCCAGTACTTC.

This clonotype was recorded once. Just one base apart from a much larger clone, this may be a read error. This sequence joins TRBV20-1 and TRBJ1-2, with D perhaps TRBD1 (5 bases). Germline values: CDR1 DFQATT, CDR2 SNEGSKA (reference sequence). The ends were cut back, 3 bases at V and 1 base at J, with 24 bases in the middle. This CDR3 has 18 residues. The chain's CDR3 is CSASRTHNPTFLNYGYTF. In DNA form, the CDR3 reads TGCAGTGCTAGCAGGACACACAATCCCACCTTCCTTAACTATGGCTACACCTTC.

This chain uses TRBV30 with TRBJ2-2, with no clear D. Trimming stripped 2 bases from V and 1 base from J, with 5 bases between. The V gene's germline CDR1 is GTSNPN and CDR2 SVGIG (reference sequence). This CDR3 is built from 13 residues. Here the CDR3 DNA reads TGTGCCTGGAGTATTCAGAACACCGGGGAGCTGTTTTTT. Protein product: CAWSIQNTGELFF.

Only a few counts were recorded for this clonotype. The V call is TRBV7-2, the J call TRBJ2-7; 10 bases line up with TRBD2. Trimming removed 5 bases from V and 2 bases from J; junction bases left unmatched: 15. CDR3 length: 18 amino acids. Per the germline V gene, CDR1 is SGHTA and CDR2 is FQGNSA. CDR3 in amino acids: CASSQRGGRDGGTYEQYF. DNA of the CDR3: TGTGCCAGCAGCCAGCGGGGGGGCCGTGACGGGGGCACCTACGAGCAGTACTTC.

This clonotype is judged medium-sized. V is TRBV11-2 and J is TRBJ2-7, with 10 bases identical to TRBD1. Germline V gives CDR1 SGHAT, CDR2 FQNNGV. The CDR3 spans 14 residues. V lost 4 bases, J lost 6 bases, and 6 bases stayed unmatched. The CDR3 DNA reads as TGTGCCAGCAGCTACGGACAGGGGGGGCTCGAGCAGTACTTC. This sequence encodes CASSYGQGGLEQYF.

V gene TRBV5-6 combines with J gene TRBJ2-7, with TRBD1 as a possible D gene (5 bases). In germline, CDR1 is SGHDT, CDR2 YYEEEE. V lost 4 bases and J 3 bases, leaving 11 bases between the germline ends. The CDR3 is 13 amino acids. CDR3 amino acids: CASSPAGLYEQYF. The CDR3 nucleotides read TGTGCCAGCAGCCCCGCAGGGCTCTACGAGCAGTACTTC.